Below are 27 T cell receptor beta chains sequenced from a single sample in a study of T cells after yellow fever vaccination. TCRdb ran MiXCR on the 5' RACE reads and lists one entry per CDR3 protein. The top ten hold about a sixth of the sample, which has some 390,000 distinct CDR3 sequences, approximately 19% seen once. The source was PBMCs, collected before the yellow fever booster vaccination. Receptors were obtained from a young man who received the YFV17D yellow fever vaccine.

This clonotype was seen only a few times. CDR3 sequence (DNA): TGTGCCAGCAGGTCTCACGACTCTGGGGCCAACGTCCTGACTTTC. It encodes CASRSHDSGANVLTF. This chain connects TRBV6-5 to TRBJ2-6, with D unclear. The V end lost 6 bases, the J end lost 0 bases, and 9 bases lay between the germline ends. The CDR3 has 15 amino acids. Germline lookup yields CDR1 MNHEY and CDR2 SVGAGI.

This clonotype was detected only a few times. The chain employs TRBV29-1 and TRBJ2-2, with 7 bases that match TRBD2. V shed 3 bases and J 1 base; nucleotides not matched to a gene: 5. The CDR3 is 15 amino acids. CDR1 SQVTM and CDR2 ANQGSEA come from the germline V gene. CDR3 DNA: TGCAGCGTTGAGGAAGCGGGGCTGAACACCGGGGAGCTGTTTTTT. This translates into CSVEEAGLNTGELFF.

This clonotype has just a few counts. The chain employs TRBV6-2 or TRBV6-3 and TRBJ2-3; D not certain. Germline values: CDR1 MNHEY, CDR2 SVGEGT. This CDR3 comprises 13 residues. The V end was cut by 6 bases, the J end by 0 bases, with 7 bases between. CDR3 bases: TGTGCCAGCAGCACATATAGCACAGATACGCAGTATTTT. Encoded protein: CASSTYSTDTQYF.

The rearrangement links TRBV28 to TRBJ2-5; no reliable D call. The length of the CDR3 is 14 residues. The germline V and J ends were trimmed by 8 bases and 5 bases, with 18 bases remaining between them. Germline V gene data show CDR1 as MDHEN and CDR2 as SYDVKM. This CDR3 reads CASVGSGTAETQYF. The CDR3 coding sequence is TGTGCCAGCGTCGGGTCTGGAACAGCCGAGACCCAGTACTTC.

This clonotype was detected a few times. V usage is TRBV24-1 and J usage is TRBJ2-2; D is ambiguous. The V and J ends lost 0 bases and 6 bases respectively, with 1 base between them. The CDR3 is 12 amino acids. Germline V gene sequence: CDR1 KGHDR, CDR2 SFDVKD. The CDR3 DNA is TGTGCCACCAGTGATTTGTCCGGGGAGCTGTTTTTT. It translates to CATSDLSGELFF.

V usage is TRBV27 and J usage is TRBJ2-3, with TRBD1 identical over 7 bases. Germline-derived CDR1 and CDR2 are MNHEY and SMNVEV (reference sequence). The CDR3 contains 13 residues. V dropped 3 bases and J dropped 5; count of bases not matched to a gene: 2. The CDR3 bases are TGTGCCAGCAGTTTGACAGGGAAAGATACGCAGTATTTT. Translation: CASSLTGKDTQYF.

The chain uses TRBV6-2 or TRBV6-3 and TRBJ2-5; either TRBD1 or TRBD2 may fit D (5 bases each). The CDR3 has 13 amino acids. The germline V and J ends were trimmed by 2 bases and 9 bases, with 13 bases remaining between them. Germline V gene data show CDR1 as MNHEY and CDR2 as SVGEGT. For the CDR3, the DNA is TGTGCCAGCAGTTACGGAGGACACCGGGCCCAGTACTTC. It is translated as CASSYGGHRAQYF.

The chain recombines TRBV6-5 with TRBJ2-7; D is ambiguous. This CDR3 is 14 amino acids long. Trimming removed 7 bases at V and 1 base at J, with 14 bases between. Germline CDR1 and CDR2: MNHEY and SVGAGI. CDR3 sequence (DNA): TGTGCCAGCAAACTCACATTCCGATCCTACGAGCAGTACTTC. This codes for CASKLTFRSYEQYF.

Only a few counts were recorded for this clonotype. CDR3 loop: CATKEGATSNRPQHF. In DNA, the CDR3 is TGTGCCACCAAGGAGGGGGCTACCTCTAACCGGCCCCAGCATTTT. This chain joins TRBV27 and TRBJ1-5; 7 nucleotides agree with TRBD1. The V and J ends lost 10 bases and 9 bases, in that order; junction bases with no gene match: 18. The germline V gene has CDR1 MNHEY and CDR2 SMNVEV (reference sequence). CDR3 length: 15 residues.

The chain combines TRBV4-2 with TRBJ2-5; D gene unclear. V lost 0 bases and J lost 0, with 14 bases in between. The CDR3 has 17 residues. The germline V gene has CDR1 LGHNA and CDR2 YNFKEQ. CDR3 sequence: CASSQDWVDPYQETQYF. The CDR3 bases are TGTGCCAGCAGCCAAGATTGGGTGGACCCGTACCAAGAGACCCAGTACTTC.

This clonotype came up a few times. The genes are TRBV10-3 and TRBJ2-7, with TRBD1 matching over 9 bases. CDR3 size: 14 residues. Losses at the gene ends were 7 bases for V and 1 base for J; bases not matched to a gene: 5. The germline V gene has CDR1 ENHRY and CDR2 SYGVKD. CDR3 DNA sequence: TGTGCCATCAAAAGGACAGGGGTGTCCTACGAGCAGTACTTC. It yields the protein CAIKRTGVSYEQYF.

For this clonotype: At one of its ends the junction is not consistent with the germline gene, which may arise from a read error. The rearrangement joins TRBV7-2 to TRBJ2-5; 7 positions agree with TRBD1. There are 14 residues in the CDR3. CDR1 is SGHTA, CDR2 FQGNSA, per germline. CDR3 region: CASSPGQRQEPQYF. CDR3 sequence (DNA): TGTGCCAGCAGCCCGGGACAGAGGCAAGAGCCCCAGTACTTC.

CDR3 sequence (DNA): TGCAGCGCTGACAGTATCTCCTACAATGAGCAGTTCTTC. Its translation is CSADSISYNEQFF. V and J are TRBV29-1 and TRBJ2-1, with TRBD1 as a possible D gene (5 bases). CDR1 and CDR2 from the germline V gene are SQVTM and ANQGSEA. The V gene lost 7 bases and the J gene lost 0 bases, with 10 bases spanning the gap. The CDR3 has 13 residues.

This chain joins TRBV13 and TRBJ2-3; the match to TRBD2 covers 12 bases. CDR1 is PRHDT, CDR2 FYEKMQ, per germline (reference sequence). V lost 5 bases, J lost 5 bases, and 5 bases stayed unmatched. This CDR3 has 15 amino acids. Here the CDR3 DNA reads TGTGCCAGCAGCCCAACTAGCGGGGGGCAAGATACGCAGTATTTT. This sequence encodes CASSPTSGGQDTQYF.

This rearrangement joins TRBV20-1 to TRBJ2-1; 10 nucleotides line up with TRBD2. After removal of 4 bases from V and 4 bases from J, the junction contained 4 bases not matched to a gene. This CDR3 has 14 amino acids. CDR1 and CDR2 from the germline V gene are DFQATT and SNEGSKA (reference sequence). The CDR3: CSANLAGAYNEQFF. Here the CDR3 DNA reads TGCAGTGCTAACCTAGCGGGGGCTTACAATGAGCAGTTCTTC.

This clonotype was detected only a few times. V gene TRBV20-1 combines with J gene TRBJ1-2; no clear D. Germline V lookup: CDR1 DFQATT, CDR2 SNEGSKA (reference sequence). V was clipped by 5 bases and J by 5 bases, with 9 bases between them. There are 11 residues in the CDR3. In DNA, the CDR3 is TGCAGTGCTCTACGATGGTATGGCTACACCTTC. This codes for CSALRWYGYTF.

The chain is built from TRBV5-4 and TRBJ2-1; unclear D gene. The CDR3 runs to 14 residues. V was shortened by 2 bases and J by 7 bases, with 13 bases between the two germline ends. CDR1 and CDR2 from the germline V gene are SGHNT and YYREEE (reference sequence). In nucleotides, the CDR3 is TGTGCCAGCAGCTTCGACTTCCGGTCTAATGAGCAGTTCTTC. Translation: CASSFDFRSNEQFF.

This clonotype was counted many times. The genes are TRBV12-3 or TRBV12-4 and TRBJ1-5; D unclear. Trimming removed 3 bases from V and 6 bases from J, with 9 bases in between. This CDR3 is 13 amino acids long. This chain's CDR3 is CASSLRIPQPQHF. The CDR3 region has the DNA TGTGCCAGCAGTTTGCGGATTCCTCAGCCCCAGCATTTT.

Many counts were recorded for this clonotype. V usage is TRBV12-3 or TRBV12-4 and J usage is TRBJ2-3; 10 positions match TRBD2. J gave up 1 base and V 6 bases, and 4 bases lay outside the gene matches. The CDR3 length is 15 residues. For the CDR3, the DNA is TGTGCCAGCAGGATAGCGGGGGGCGGCACAGATACGCAGTATTTT. Translating gives CASRIAGGGTDTQYF.

The sample holds a few counts of this clonotype. The chain links TRBV4-2 to TRBJ2-1, with 10 positions matching TRBD2. Germline loops: CDR1 LGHNA, CDR2 YNFKEQ. CDR3 length: 16 amino acids. The V gene end was trimmed by 1 base and the J gene end by 7 bases; junction bases not matched to a gene: 7. CDR3 amino acids: CASSQGLAGDNNEQFF. CDR3 in DNA: TGTGCCAGCAGCCAAGGACTAGCGGGTGATAATAATGAGCAGTTCTTC.

Only a few counts were recorded for this clonotype. The gene calls are TRBV6-1 and TRBJ1-2; D call uncertain. The CDR3 totals 13 residues. Per germline, CDR1 MNHNS and CDR2 SASEGT. V dropped 8 bases and J dropped 3 bases, with 13 bases sitting between them. DNA for the CDR3: TGTGCCAGCTACTTGCCCCGGGACTATGGCTACACCTTC. Translating gives CASYLPRDYGYTF.

The chain combines TRBV20-1 with TRBJ1-2; 7 nucleotides agree with TRBD1. There are 14 residues in the CDR3. The germline gives CDR1 DFQATT, CDR2 SNEGSKA (reference sequence). The J segment lost 2 bases and the V segment lost 5 bases, leaving 8 bases of the junction unmatched. The CDR3 sequence: CSAEAGTANYGYTF. The CDR3, as DNA: TGCAGTGCTGAGGCCGGGACAGCGAACTATGGCTACACCTTC.

This clonotype was observed a handful of times. The chain is built from TRBV11-2 and TRBJ2-1; D is perhaps TRBD1 or TRBD2 (6 bases each). Germline V CDR1 and CDR2: SGHAT, FQNNGV. V gave up 0 bases and J gave up 8 bases, with 11 bases separating them. This CDR3 is built from 14 residues. CDR3 coding DNA: TGTGCCAGCAGCTTAGATCCGGGGGCGTATGAGCAGTTCTTC. Translation: CASSLDPGAYEQFF. Full variable domain (remainder filled in from reference TRBV11-2 and TRBJ2-1): EAGVAQSPRYKIIEKRQSVAFWCNPISGHATLYWYQQILGQGPKLLIQFQNNGVVDDSQLPKDRFSAERLKGVDSTLKIQPAKLEDSAVYLCASSLDPGAYEQFFGPGTRLTVL.

CDR3 amino acids: CASASGGRFEQFF. The CDR3 coding sequence is TGTGCCAGCGCTAGCGGGGGGCGGTTTGAGCAGTTCTTC. The chain has TRBV6-2 or TRBV6-3 and TRBJ2-1; TRBD2 matches 11 bases. Germline CDR1 MNHEY, CDR2 SVGEGT. The CDR3 is 13 amino acids. The trim removed 8 bases at V and 9 bases at J, leaving 6 bases unmatched.

The chain combines TRBV7-9 with TRBJ1-2; D might be TRBD1 (5 bases). Germline-derived CDR1 and CDR2 are SEHNR and FQNEAQ (reference sequence). With 8 bases removed from V and 0 bases from J, the gap between germline ends came to 16 bases. This CDR3 is built from 15 residues. DNA for the CDR3: TGTGCCAGCCACTCCGGGACCCGAGCTAACTATGGCTACACCTTC. It encodes CASHSGTRANYGYTF.

This clonotype was observed a few times. The V call is TRBV20-1, the J call TRBJ2-4; D is uncertain. This CDR3 is 14 amino acids long. Trimming took 5 bases from V and 0 from J, leaving 11 bases between them. CDR1 is DFQATT, CDR2 SNEGSKA, per germline (reference sequence). Here the CDR3 DNA reads TGCAGTGCTTCGGAGAACCTAGCCAAAAACATTCAGTACTTC. The encoded protein is CSASENLAKNIQYF.

This clonotype was seen more than once but under ten times. The chain joins TRBV7-2 to TRBJ2-7; D is unclear. Per the germline V gene, CDR1 is SGHTA and CDR2 is FQGNSA. The CDR3 covers 11 residues. V dropped 6 bases and J dropped 3 bases, with 6 bases sitting between them. This CDR3 reads CASSAYYEQYF. The DNA for the CDR3 is TGTGCCAGCAGTGCCTACTACGAGCAGTACTTC.